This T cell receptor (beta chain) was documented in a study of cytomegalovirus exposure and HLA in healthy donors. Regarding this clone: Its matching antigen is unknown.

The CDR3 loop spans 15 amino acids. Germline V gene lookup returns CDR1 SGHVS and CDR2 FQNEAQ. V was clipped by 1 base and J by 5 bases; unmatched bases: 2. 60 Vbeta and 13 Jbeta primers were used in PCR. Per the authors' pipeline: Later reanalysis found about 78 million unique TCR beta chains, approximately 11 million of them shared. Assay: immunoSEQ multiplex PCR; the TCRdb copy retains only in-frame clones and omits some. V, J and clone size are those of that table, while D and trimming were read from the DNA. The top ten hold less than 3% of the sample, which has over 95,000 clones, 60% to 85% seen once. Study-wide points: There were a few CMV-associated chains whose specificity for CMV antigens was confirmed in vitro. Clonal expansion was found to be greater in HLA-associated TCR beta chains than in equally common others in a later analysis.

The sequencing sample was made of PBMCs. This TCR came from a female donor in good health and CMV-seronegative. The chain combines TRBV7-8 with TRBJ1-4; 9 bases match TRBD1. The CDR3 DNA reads TGTGCCAGCAGCTTAGAGGGACAGGGCAATGAAAAACTGTTTTTT. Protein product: CASSLEGQGNEKLFF. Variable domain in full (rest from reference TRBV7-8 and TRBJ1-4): GAGVSQSPRYKVAKRGQDVALRCDPISGHVSLFWYQQALGQGPEFLTYFQNEAQLDKSGLPSDRFFAERPEGSVSTLKIQRTQQEDSAVYLCASSLEGQGNEKLFFGSGTQLSVL.